What follows are 15 T cell receptor beta chains derived from one specimen sequenced in a study of cytomegalovirus exposure and HLA in healthy donors. The PCR had 60 Vbeta and 13 Jbeta primers. The method was immunoSEQ multiplex PCR; TCRdb's version includes in-frame clones alone and lacks a portion of them. The sample includes about 110,000 clones, about three quarters of them seen just once. The source material was PBMCs. These TCRs come from a woman aged 55-70 years in good health and CMV-seropositive.

The chain uses TRBV19 and TRBJ2-7, with D possibly TRBD2 on 5 matching bases. Germline CDR1 reads LNHDA; CDR2 reads SQIVND (reference sequence). The length of the CDR3 is 13 residues. The germline V and J ends were trimmed by 3 bases and 7 bases, with 13 bases remaining between them. The CDR3: CASSIGFSGEQYF. The CDR3 coding sequence is TGTGCCAGTAGTATCGGATTTTCGGGGGAGCAGTACTTC.

V usage is TRBV4-1 and J usage is TRBJ2-5, with D possibly being TRBD1 (6 bases). There are 13 residues in the CDR3. From germline, CDR1 is MGHRA and CDR2 YSYEKL. V was shortened by 6 bases and J by 5 bases, with 13 bases between the two germline ends. CDR3 bases: TGCGCCAGCAGGCGGGCAGGGGAGGAGACCCAGTACTTC. It is translated as CASRRAGEETQYF.

This rearrangement joins TRBV19 to TRBJ2-5, with D tentatively TRBD2 (6 bases). Trimming pared 6 bases from V and 3 bases from J, leaving 17 bases between. Per the germline V gene, CDR1 is LNHDA and CDR2 is SQIVND (reference sequence). CDR3 length: 15 amino acids. The CDR3 DNA reads as TGTGCCAGTAGGTTACGTGGGGGGTCTAAAGAGACCCAGTACTTC. Residues: CASRLRGGSKETQYF.

V and J are TRBV7-8 and TRBJ2-7; D perhaps matches TRBD1 (5 bases). Germline assignment: CDR1 SGHVS and CDR2 FQNEAQ. Trimming took 5 bases from V and 4 from J, leaving 21 bases between them. This CDR3 spans 16 amino acids. CDR3 sequence (DNA): TGTGCCAGCAGCCCCCGGAGAAGTGGGGCTCCTTACGAGCAGTACTTC. Protein product: CASSPRRSGAPYEQYF.

This clone was seen a handful of times. This chain links TRBV30 with TRBJ1-2; D unresolved. V lost 5 bases and J 9 bases, leaving 22 bases between the germline ends. The CDR3 is 14 amino acids. Germline values: CDR1 GTSNPN, CDR2 SVGIG (reference sequence). The CDR3 sequence: CAWGGLRHSMSYTF. CDR3 nucleotides: TGTGCCTGGGGCGGGCTGCGGCACTCTATGAGCTACACCTTC.

The rearrangement joins TRBV6-1 to TRBJ1-4; D gene ambiguous. This CDR3 has 15 amino acids. With 5 bases removed from V and 11 bases from J, the gap between germline ends came to 21 bases. Looked up from germline, CDR1 is MNHNS and CDR2 is SASEGT. CDR3 in DNA: TGTGCCAGCAGTACCCCGGGCGGGCAGGTGGAGAAACTGTTTTTT. The encoded protein is CASSTPGGQVEKLFF.

The J gene is TRBJ2-5, the V gene TRBV7-9; maybe TRBD2 (6 bases). Germline CDR1 and CDR2: SEHNR and FQNEAQ (reference sequence). This CDR3 has 14 amino acids. V gave up 5 bases and J gave up 3 bases, with 13 bases separating them. Here the CDR3 DNA reads TGTGCCAGCAGCCCAGTCCTAGCGAAAGAGACCCAGTACTTC. Translation: CASSPVLAKETQYF. The full variable domain, its missing parts supplied by reference TRBV7-9 and TRBJ2-5, is DTGVSQNPRHKITKRGQNVTFRCDPISEHNRLYWYRQTLGQGPEFLTYFQNEAQLEKSRLLSDRFSAERPKGSFSTLEIQRTEQGDSAMYLCASSPVLAKETQYFGPGTRLLVL.

The chain employs TRBV28 and TRBJ1-2; 8 bases fit TRBD1. This CDR3 comprises 16 residues. V lost 3 bases and J lost 4; bases outside the gene matches: 10. Germline V gene lookup returns CDR1 MDHEN and CDR2 SYDVKM. In DNA, the CDR3 is TGTGCCAGCAGTTTGGGCCCAGGGGGCCTAGGCTATGGCTACACCTTC. Amino acid sequence: CASSLGPGGLGYGYTF.

This clone was observed a handful of times. The CDR3 loop reads CASGPGQGADEQYF. As DNA, the CDR3 is TGTGCCAGCGGGCCGGGACAGGGGGCAGACGAGCAGTACTTC. The chain carries TRBV2 and TRBJ2-7; 12 bases are a match to TRBD1. This CDR3 region has 14 residues. V lost 8 bases to trimming and J lost 5 bases; unmatched junction nucleotides: 7. Germline values: CDR1 SNHLY, CDR2 FYNNEI.

CDR3 region: CATSRGASGNTIYF. The CDR3 DNA is TGTGCCACCAGCAGGGGGGCGTCTGGAAACACCATATATTTT. The V gene is TRBV15, the J gene TRBJ1-3, with a weak D call TRBD1 (6 bases). The CDR3 contains 14 residues. The V end was cut by 3 bases, the J end by 1 base, with 7 bases between. Looked up from germline, CDR1 is LNHNV and CDR2 is YYDKDF (reference sequence).

This clone has just a few counts. V gene TRBV27 combines with J gene TRBJ1-2; D uncertain. CDR1 and CDR2 (germline): MNHEY, SMNVEV (reference sequence). V was pared by 6 bases and J by 3 bases, with 8 bases between. The CDR3 loop spans 12 amino acids. Here the CDR3 DNA reads TGTGCCAGCAGCTCCTCCTACTATGGCTACACCTTC. Amino acid sequence: CASSSSYYGYTF.

The chain is built from TRBV28 and TRBJ1-1; D gene ambiguous. CDR1 is MDHEN and CDR2 is SYDVKM in the germline V gene. V gave up 2 bases and J gave up 4 bases, with 14 bases separating them. This CDR3 is built from 15 residues. The CDR3 DNA reads TGTGCCAGCAGTTTACACCCGGGGTTGGGCACTGAAGCTTTCTTT. Amino acid sequence: CASSLHPGLGTEAFF.

A few counts support this clone. V and J are TRBV28 and TRBJ1-2; TRBD1 agrees at 9 bases. Germline V gives CDR1 MDHEN, CDR2 SYDVKM. This CDR3 spans 19 amino acids. V was pared by 4 bases and J by 1 base, with 16 bases of the junction left unmatched. This CDR3 reads CASSSTPGQGPMDNYGYTF. The CDR3 region has the DNA TGTGCCAGCAGTTCCACGCCGGGACAGGGCCCAATGGATAACTATGGCTACACCTTC.

This clone was counted ten times or more. The chain recombines TRBV5-1 with TRBJ1-5, with D tentatively TRBD1 (6 bases). The CDR3 totals 16 residues. Germline V CDR1 and CDR2: SGHRS, YFSETQ. Trimming removed 4 bases from V and 5 bases from J, with 19 bases in between. Here the CDR3 DNA reads TGCGCCAGCAGCCTAAATCCACAGGGACGCGATCAGCCCCAGCATTTT. It encodes CASSLNPQGRDQPQHF.

J is TRBJ1-1 and V is TRBV7-8, with a tentative D call TRBD1 (5 bases). CDR3 size: 16 residues. Trimming pared 6 bases from V and 0 bases from J, leaving 17 bases between. Germline V gene lookup returns CDR1 SGHVS and CDR2 FQNEAQ. CDR3 nucleotide sequence: TGTGCCAGCAGTCTCAGGGATCAGGGTATGAACACTGAAGCTTTCTTT. Residues: CASSLRDQGMNTEAFF.